Following are 21 T cell receptor beta chains from one sample sequenced in a study of blood T cell repertoires in COVID-19. Using immunoSEQ multiplex PCR, the repertoire was profiled, and TCRdb retains in-frame clones only, with some absent. The profile shows 200,000 to 300,000 clones, 85% of them singletons. Sequenced sample: peripheral blood. The receptors were gathered from a woman aged 55-69 years with active or convalescent COVID-19.

This chain uses TRBV4-1 with TRBJ2-6, with 8 bases lining up with TRBD1. The CDR3 is 18 amino acids. After removal of 4 bases from V and 0 bases from J, the junction contained 8 bases not matched to a gene. Germline loops: CDR1 MGHRA, CDR2 YSYEKL. The CDR3 region is CASSLAGTGRSGANVLTF. The CDR3 nucleotides read TGCGCCAGCAGCCTTGCCGGGACAGGTCGCTCTGGGGCCAACGTCCTGACTTTC.

The chain recombines TRBV27 with TRBJ2-3; the match to TRBD1 covers 11 bases. Germline loops: CDR1 MNHEY, CDR2 SMNVEV (reference sequence). The J segment lost 4 bases and the V segment lost 4 bases, leaving 4 bases of the junction unmatched. The CDR3 has 15 residues. The CDR3 sequence: CASSWTGGIADTQYF. The CDR3 DNA sequence: TGTGCCAGCAGTTGGACAGGGGGCATCGCAGATACGCAGTATTTT.

The chain joins TRBV19 to TRBJ1-5; D is undetermined. CDR1 is LNHDA and CDR2 is SQIVND in the germline V gene (reference sequence). The CDR3 loop spans 15 amino acids. Trimming pared 0 bases from V and 3 bases from J, leaving 9 bases between. The CDR3 reads CASSIDLRFNQPQHF. CDR3 DNA sequence: TGTGCCAGTAGTATAGATCTTAGATTCAATCAGCCCCAGCATTTT.

The V call is TRBV28, the J call TRBJ2-3, with 14 bases aligning to TRBD2. The germline gives CDR1 MDHEN, CDR2 SYDVKM. The CDR3 consists of 20 residues. Trimming cost V 3 bases and J 0 bases; bases outside gene matches: 11. CDR3 in DNA: TGTGCCAGCAGTTTCACCCCGGGACTAGCGGGGGTTCTTAGCACAGATACGCAGTATTTT. Translating it yields CASSFTPGLAGVLSTDTQYF.

Only a few counts were recorded for this clone. The chain employs TRBV10-3 and TRBJ1-2, with 7 bases fitting TRBD1. This CDR3 has 14 residues. CDR1 is ENHRY and CDR2 is SYGVKD in the germline V gene. The trim removed 6 bases at V and 2 bases at J, leaving 6 bases unmatched. This CDR3 reads CAIRRQGENYGYTF. In nucleotides, the CDR3 is TGTGCCATCAGGAGACAGGGTGAAAACTATGGCTACACCTTC.

CDR3 DNA sequence: TGTGCCAGCAATTACAGGGTTAACACTGAAGCTTTCTTT. Translating it yields CASNYRVNTEAFF. J is TRBJ1-1 and V is TRBV6-9, with D possibly being TRBD1 (6 bases). The V and J ends lost 7 bases and 2 bases respectively, with 11 bases between them. Germline V gives CDR1 MNHGY, CDR2 SVAAGI. The length of the CDR3 is 13 residues.

The V gene is TRBV5-1, the J gene TRBJ2-3; D might be TRBD1 (5 bases). V was pared by 2 bases and J by 4 bases, with 11 bases between. The CDR3 is 14 amino acids. Germline assignment: CDR1 SGHRS and CDR2 YFSETQ. CDR3 DNA: TGCGCCAGCAGCTTCCAGGGTTGGGCAGATACGCAGTATTTT. Encoded protein: CASSFQGWADTQYF.

The chain carries TRBV28 and TRBJ2-1; TRBD2 might be the D (6 bases). This CDR3 comprises 17 residues. CDR1 is MDHEN, CDR2 SYDVKM, per germline. With 5 bases removed from V and 0 bases from J, the gap between germline ends came to 17 bases. CDR3 nucleotides: TGTGCCAGCAGTCCCCCCCGACTAGTGAGCTCCTACAATGAGCAGTTCTTC. This translates into CASSPPRLVSSYNEQFF.

The chain couples TRBV4-2 to TRBJ1-1, with D tentatively TRBD1 (5 bases). This CDR3 is built from 15 residues. The ends were cut back, 0 bases at V and 4 bases at J, with 12 bases in the middle. Germline CDR1 is LGHNA and CDR2 is YNFKEQ. Written as DNA, the CDR3 is TGTGCCAGCAGCCAAGAACAGGTCGTTGGCACTGAAGCTTTCTTT. It is translated as CASSQEQVVGTEAFF.

The gene calls are TRBV5-1 and TRBJ2-5; D perhaps matches TRBD2 (7 bases). The CDR3 consists of 16 residues. Trimming took off 4 bases at V and 1 base at J, with 17 bases between the two ends. Germline CDR1 and CDR2: SGHRS and YFSETQ. The CDR3 sequence: CASSPGGRGLQETQYF. CDR3 coding DNA: TGCGCCAGCAGCCCCGGGGGGCGGGGACTCCAAGAGACCCAGTACTTC.

The chain links TRBV28 to TRBJ2-3, with a possible D match to TRBD2 (5 bases). Germline-derived CDR1 and CDR2 are MDHEN and SYDVKM. This CDR3 contains 12 residues. The V end lost 2 bases, the J end lost 8 bases, and 8 bases lay between the germline ends. CDR3 in amino acids: CASSLARGTQYF. The CDR3 region has the DNA TGTGCCAGCAGTTTAGCTCGGGGTACGCAGTATTTT. Complete variable domain (other parts from reference TRBV28 and TRBJ2-3): DVKVTQSSRYLVKRTGEKVFLECVQDMDHENMFWYRQDPGLGLRLIYFSYDVKMKEKGDIPEGYSVSREKKERFSLILESASTNQTSMYLCASSLARGTQYFGPGTRLTVL.

The CDR3 DNA is TGCGCCAGCAGCCAAGGTTACAGGGGATCGAACACTGAAGCTTTCTTT. Protein sequence: CASSQGYRGSNTEAFF. The rearrangement joins TRBV4-1 to TRBJ1-1; the match to TRBD1 covers 7 bases. V lost 1 base to trimming and J lost 1 base; unmatched junction nucleotides: 6. Per the germline V gene, CDR1 is MGHRA and CDR2 is YSYEKL. The CDR3 has 16 residues.

The chain uses TRBV5-6 and TRBJ2-1; 13 bases are a match to TRBD2. The J segment lost 4 bases and the V segment lost 4 bases, leaving 2 bases of the junction unmatched. The germline gives CDR1 SGHDT, CDR2 YYEEEE. This CDR3 is 15 amino acids long. CDR3 coding DNA: TGTGCCAGCAGCCGACTAGCGGGAGGTTACAATGAGCAGTTCTTC. It yields the protein CASSRLAGGYNEQFF.

The V call is TRBV19, the J call TRBJ1-2; D uncertain. CDR3 size: 13 residues. V was trimmed by 1 base and J by 2 bases, leaving 5 bases between them. Germline V gene sequence: CDR1 LNHDA, CDR2 SQIVND (reference sequence). CDR3 coding DNA: TGTGCCAGTAGTATAGTTCAGAACTATGGCTACACCTTC. As protein: CASSIVQNYGYTF.

The chain links TRBV28 to TRBJ1-2; D remains ambiguous. The CDR3 is 11 amino acids. Germline-derived CDR1 and CDR2 are MDHEN and SYDVKM. The V gene lost 3 bases and the J gene lost 8 bases, with 7 bases spanning the gap. The CDR3 DNA sequence: TGTGCCAGCAGTTTCAATAGAGGCTACACCTTC. It is translated as CASSFNRGYTF.

This clone has a single count. The chain joins TRBV11-2 to TRBJ2-7; a weak D match, TRBD2 (5 bases). Looked up from germline, CDR1 is SGHAT and CDR2 is FQNNGV. V was clipped by 1 base and J by 2 bases, with 12 bases between them. CDR3 length equals 15 residues. The CDR3 spells CASSLGGSSPYEQYF. The DNA of the CDR3 is TGTGCCAGCAGCTTAGGTGGGAGTTCCCCCTACGAGCAGTACTTC.

The table lists this clone with a few counts. The genes are TRBV19 and TRBJ1-3; D uncertain. CDR1 and CDR2 (germline): LNHDA, SQIVND (reference sequence). V lost 4 bases and J lost 4, with 5 bases in between. The CDR3 is 12 residues long. In DNA form, the CDR3 reads TGTGCCAGTAGTACACAGGGAAACACCATATATTTT. Its protein is CASSTQGNTIYF. Full variable domain (remainder filled in from reference TRBV19 and TRBJ1-3): DGGITQSPKYLFRKEGQNVTLSCEQNLNHDAMYWYRQDPGQGLRLIYYSQIVNDFQKGDIAEGYSVSREKKESFPLTVTSAQKNPTAFYLCASSTQGNTIYFGEGSWLTVV.

V is TRBV10-2 and J is TRBJ1-3; D not resolved. The CDR3 covers 16 residues. Trimming took off 8 bases at V and 0 bases at J, with 17 bases between the two ends. Germline assignment: CDR1 WSHSY and CDR2 SAAADI. DNA of the CDR3: TGCGCCAGCCGTTTGGGAGGCGACTCCTCTGGAAACACCATATATTTT. Protein product: CASRLGGDSSGNTIYF.

The chain carries TRBV11-2 and TRBJ1-4; the match to TRBD1 covers 9 bases. The CDR3 is 16 amino acids. CDR1 is SGHAT, CDR2 FQNNGV, per germline. The J segment lost 7 bases and the V segment lost 1 base, leaving 7 bases of the junction unmatched. The CDR3 protein is CASSLGQQGAGEKLFF. CDR3 nucleotides: TGTGCCAGCAGCTTAGGCCAACAGGGGGCAGGTGAAAAACTGTTTTTT.

This clone showed up just a few times. V and J are TRBV10-3 and TRBJ2-2; D is perhaps TRBD2 (6 bases). Germline assignment: CDR1 ENHRY and CDR2 SYGVKD. The V end was cut by 11 bases, the J end by 0 bases, with 13 bases between. The CDR3 has 14 residues. CDR3 DNA: TGTGCCGCAACGGGAGCTACGAACACCGGGGAGCTGTTTTTT. Protein sequence: CAATGATNTGELFF.

This chain connects TRBV15 to TRBJ1-3; D possibly corresponds to TRBD1 (6 bases). This CDR3 is 16 amino acids long. Germline V gene lookup returns CDR1 LNHNV and CDR2 YYDKDF (reference sequence). Trimming cost V 5 bases and J 1 base, with 15 bases left between them. CDR3 region: CATSPNPQGSGNTIYF. Here the CDR3 DNA reads TGTGCCACCAGCCCCAACCCACAGGGTTCTGGAAACACCATATATTTT.